These T cell receptor beta chains were read from a single sample in a study of T cells in Graves' hyperthyroidism and ophthalmopathy. TCRdb itself ran the multiplex PCR reads through MiXCR, one entry per CDR3 protein. Among hundreds of thousands of distinct CDR3 sequences listed, around 39% were seen once. Sequencing was carried out using blood. Receptor source: a man younger than 35 with Graves' hyperthyroidism. Each CDR3 is given with its conserved first and last residue. D genes are given only for firm matches. The size entry is marked missing in some rows and otherwise reads once, few, many or a size class.

clone_size	v_call	d_call	j_call	cdr3_aa	cdr3_nt
NA	TRBV6-2/TRBV6-3	NA	TRBJ2-7	CASSLLSDGNYEQYF	TGTGCCAGCAGTCTCCTGTCCGACGGGAACTACGAGCAGTACTTC
NA	TRBV7-9	TRBD1	TRBJ2-5	CASSLMGQGETQYF	TGTGCCAGCAGCTTGATGGGACAGGGTGAGACCCAGTACTTC
many	TRBV10-3	NA	TRBJ2-5	CAISARDAQETQYF	TGTGCCATCAGTGCTCGGGACGCTCAAGAGACCCAGTACTTC
many	TRBV29-1	NA	TRBJ1-2	CSVEWAADTYGYTF	TGCAGCGTTGAATGGGCAGCGGATACCTATGGCTACACCTTC
NA	TRBV14	TRBD1	TRBJ1-1	CASSLTRGPHREAFF	TGTGCCAGCAGCCTCACTAGGGGGCCTCACCGTGAAGCTTTCTTT
NA	TRBV3-1	NA	TRBJ2-7	CASSQDGLAHEQYF	TGTGCCAGCAGCCAAGACGGGCTAGCCCACGAGCAGTACTTC
few	TRBV4-1	TRBD1	TRBJ2-5	CASSQGDRGRETQYF	TGTGCCAGCAGCCAAGGGGACAGGGGGAGGGAGACCCAGTACTTC
NA	TRBV12-3/TRBV12-4	TRBD1	TRBJ1-1	CASIKDRGLTMNTEAFF	TGTGCCAGCATAAAGGACAGGGGGTTGACCATGAACACTGAAGCTTTCTTT
few	TRBV20-1	TRBD1	TRBJ2-7	CSARDHTRDSSYEQYF	TGCAGTGCTAGAGATCATACACGGGACAGCTCCTACGAGCAGTACTTC
once	TRBV14	NA	TRBJ1-1	CARGRNTEAFF	TGTGCCAGGGGGCGGAACACTGAAGCTTTCTTT
many	TRBV10-3	NA	TRBJ1-2	CAISESIGSTEGYTF	TGTGCCATCAGTGAGTCTATTGGCTCGACGGAAGGCTACACCTTC
NA	TRBV2	TRBD2	TRBJ2-2	CASTQGLAGETGELFF	TGTGCCAGCACTCAGGGACTAGCGGGAGAGACCGGGGAGCTGTTTTTT
many	TRBV29-1	TRBD2	TRBJ2-7	CSVEVAASGNYEQYF	TGCAGCGTTGAAGTGGCCGCTAGCGGGAACTACGAGCAGTACTTC
few	TRBV7-9	NA	TRBJ2-7	CASESSYEQYF	TGTGCCAGTGAAAGCTCCTACGAGCAGTACTTC
once	TRBV6-1	NA	TRBJ1-5	CASSPGGGFSSNQPQHF	TGTGCCAGCAGCCCCGGGGGGGGATTTTCTAGCAATCAGCCCCAGCATTTT
few	TRBV12-3/TRBV12-4	NA	TRBJ2-7	CASSLPTYEQYF	TGTGCCAGCAGTTTACCTACCTACGAGCAGTACTTC
many	TRBV15	NA	TRBJ2-7	CATSEGPEQYF	TGTGCCACCAGCGAGGGGCCCGAGCAGTACTTC
NA	TRBV7-9	NA	TRBJ2-5	CASSSGGPEETQYF	TGTGCCAGCAGCTCCGGGGGGCCGGAGGAGACCCAGTACTTC
few	TRBV6-1	NA	TRBJ1-2	CASILGTANYGYTF	TGTGCCAGCATTCTAGGGACGGCAAACTATGGCTACACCTTC
NA	TRBV5-1	NA	TRBJ2-5	CASGSGGPETQYF	TGCGCCAGCGGCTCCGGAGGGCCAGAGACCCAGTACTTC
once	TRBV5-5	NA	TRBJ2-5	CASSFREVARYQETQYF	TGTGCCAGCAGCTTTAGGGAAGTAGCGCGGTACCAAGAGACCCAGTACTTC
NA	TRBV11-1	TRBD2	TRBJ2-1	CASSPRGAGTYNEQFF	TGTGCCAGCAGCCCGCGGGGGGCAGGGACCTACAATGAGCAGTTCTTC
NA	TRBV2	NA	TRBJ2-2	CASSEGVENTGGLFF	TGTGCCAGCAGTGAGGGGGTAGAGAACACCGGGGGGCTGTTTTTT
many	TRBV4-1	NA	TRBJ2-5	CASSQGEETQYF	TGCGCCAGCAGCCAAGGGGAAGAGACCCAGTACTTC
NA	TRBV20-1	NA	TRBJ1-4	CSARDNPDEKLFF	TGCAGTGCTAGAGATAATCCGGACGAAAAACTGTTTTTT
few	TRBV5-6	NA	TRBJ2-2	CASRLTAGELFF	TGTGCCAGCAGGCTGACAGCCGGGGAGCTGTTTTTT
NA	TRBV29-1	NA	TRBJ2-6	CSVVPVLTF	TGCAGCGTTGTTCCGGTTTTGACTTTC
NA	TRBV29-1	TRBD1	TRBJ1-5	CSVEAGTGSQPQHF	TGCAGCGTTGAGGCCGGGACAGGGAGTCAGCCCCAGCATTTT
NA	TRBV4-2	NA	TRBJ1-4	CASSQGGVEEKLFF	TGTGCCAGCAGCCAAGGTGGGGTTGAGGAAAAACTGTTTTTT